The 16 T cell receptor beta chains below come from one sample, sequenced in a study of technical replicates of blood from a handful of donors. Method: immunoSEQ multiplex PCR; TCRdb's copy keeps in-frame clones and lacks some. The sample has roughly 100,000 clones, 96% seen once; the top ten hold 0.21%. Sequencing used T cells isolated from PBMCs. These receptors came from a human donor in good health.

This rearrangement joins TRBV30 to TRBJ1-5; D remains ambiguous. This CDR3 comprises 12 residues. In germline, CDR1 is GTSNPN, CDR2 SVGIG (reference sequence). V was trimmed by 0 bases and J by 5 bases, leaving 5 bases between them. The CDR3 loop is CAWSVRDQPQHF. The CDR3 DNA sequence: TGTGCCTGGAGTGTACGGGATCAGCCCCAGCATTTT.

The chain combines TRBV6-4 with TRBJ2-6, with TRBD1 matching over 11 bases. The CDR3 spans 17 residues. The V and J ends lost 8 bases and 4 bases, in that order; junction bases with no gene match: 10. CDR1 is MRHNA, CDR2 SNTAGT, per germline. For the CDR3, the DNA is TGTGCCAGCGGCACAGGACAGGGGGCGTACGGGGCCAACGTCCTGACTTTC. It encodes CASGTGQGAYGANVLTF.

The chain is built from TRBV6-5 and TRBJ1-1; 7 bases match TRBD1. The CDR3 has 12 amino acids. V was pared by 8 bases and J by 13 bases, with 13 bases of the junction left unmatched. Per the germline V gene, CDR1 is MNHEY and CDR2 is SVGAGI. CDR3 bases: TGTGCCAGCCAGGGGGACAGACCAAAAGTTTTCTTT. Its protein is CASQGDRPKVFF.

This chain connects TRBV19 to TRBJ1-1; 9 bases match TRBD1. The V and J ends lost 3 bases and 6 bases, in that order; junction bases with no gene match: 11. From germline, CDR1 is LNHDA and CDR2 SQIVND (reference sequence). There are 16 residues in the CDR3. The CDR3 here is CASSMGGQGHDAEAFF. In nucleotides, the CDR3 is TGTGCCAGTAGTATGGGGGGACAGGGTCATGACGCTGAAGCTTTCTTT.

This sequence joins TRBV30 and TRBJ1-3; D gene unclear. Trimming took 4 bases from V and 4 from J, leaving 8 bases between them. The CDR3 consists of 12 residues. Germline V gene data show CDR1 as GTSNPN and CDR2 as SVGIG (reference sequence). This CDR3 reads CAWKQTGNTIYF. DNA of the CDR3: TGTGCCTGGAAACAGACCGGAAACACCATATATTTT.

The chain combines TRBV9 with TRBJ2-3; 7 bases fit TRBD2. The trim removed 4 bases at V and 6 bases at J, leaving 11 bases unmatched. CDR3 size: 15 residues. CDR1 is SGDLS and CDR2 is YYNGEE in the germline V gene. The CDR3 loop reads CASSFLGRGYDTQYF. Here the CDR3 DNA reads TGTGCCAGCAGCTTCCTCGGGCGGGGGTATGATACGCAGTATTTT.

The chain is built from TRBV28 and TRBJ2-7, with D tentatively TRBD2 (7 bases). The CDR3 contains 16 residues. CDR1 and CDR2 from the germline V gene are MDHEN and SYDVKM. The V end was cut by 6 bases, the J end by 4 bases, with 22 bases between. The CDR3 sequence: CASSSSSAGGHYEQYF. The CDR3 DNA is TGTGCCAGCAGCTCCTCCTCCGCCGGGGGGCATTACGAGCAGTACTTC.

Concerning this clone: Mismatch with germline at one junction end may stem from a read error. Here the CDR3 reads CASSEAGTPPPF. DNA of the CDR3: TGTGCCAGCAGTGAAGCCGGGACACCTCCCCCCTTC. This sequence joins TRBV6-1 and TRBJ2-7, with D tentatively TRBD1 (6 bases). The germline gives CDR1 MNHNS, CDR2 SASEGT. The CDR3 has 12 residues.

CDR3 sequence reads: CATSRPLAGNSYNEQFF. In nucleotides, the CDR3 is TGTGCCACCAGCAGACCATTAGCGGGGAACTCCTACAATGAGCAGTTCTTC. The V and J genes are TRBV15 and TRBJ2-1, with TRBD2 matching over 8 bases. Trimming at V came to 2 bases and at J to 0 bases, leaving 6 bases not matched to a gene. CDR1 is LNHNV and CDR2 is YYDKDF in the germline V gene (reference sequence). CDR3 length: 17 amino acids.

V is TRBV4-2 and J is TRBJ1-3; no firm D call. The CDR3 has 17 residues. Trimming took off 0 bases at V and 0 bases at J, with 12 bases between the two ends. Germline assignment: CDR1 LGHNA and CDR2 YNFKEQ. In DNA form, the CDR3 reads TGTGCCAGCAGCCAAGACCGGGGTGGGTTCTCTGGAAACACCATATATTTT. Protein sequence: CASSQDRGGFSGNTIYF.

J is TRBJ2-1 and V is TRBV4-1; 8 positions match TRBD2. CDR3 length: 15 amino acids. The V segment lost 1 base and the J segment 4 bases; nucleotides outside the gene matches: 3. CDR1 MGHRA and CDR2 YSYEKL come from the germline V gene. The CDR3 sequence: CASSQGLANYNEQFF. The CDR3 bases are TGCGCCAGCAGCCAAGGACTAGCGAATTACAATGAGCAGTTCTTC.

V gene TRBV5-1 combines with J gene TRBJ1-1; D is uncertain. Per the germline V gene, CDR1 is SGHRS and CDR2 is YFSETQ. The CDR3 length is 12 residues. Trimming pared 4 bases from V and 4 bases from J, leaving 8 bases between. The CDR3 nucleotides are TGCGCCAGCAGCAATTCCCTCACTGAAGCTTTCTTT. Residues: CASSNSLTEAFF. Complete variable domain (other parts from reference TRBV5-1 and TRBJ1-1): KAGVTQTPRYLIKTRGQQVTLSCSPISGHRSVSWYQQTPGQGLQFLFEYFSETQRNKGNFPGRFSGRQFSNSRSEMNVSTLELGDSALYLCASSNSLTEAFFGQGTRLTVV.

The V gene is TRBV6-1, the J gene TRBJ1-2, with unresolved D. Germline V CDR1 and CDR2: MNHNS, SASEGT. V dropped 7 bases and J dropped 3 bases, with 18 bases sitting between them. There are 15 residues in the CDR3. The CDR3 spells CASIDPAGFDYGYTF. The CDR3 nucleotides are TGTGCCAGCATCGACCCTGCCGGGTTTGACTATGGCTACACCTTC.

This chain uses TRBV30 with TRBJ1-2; D not certain. This CDR3 has 9 residues. Trimming removed 6 bases from V and 6 bases from J, with 5 bases in between. Germline V lookup: CDR1 GTSNPN, CDR2 SVGIG (reference sequence). This CDR3 reads CACLDGYTF. The CDR3 nucleotides read TGTGCCTGTCTAGATGGCTACACCTTC. Full variable domain (outside the CDR3, taken from reference TRBV30 and TRBJ1-2): SQTIHQWPATLVQPVGSPLSLECTVEGTSNPNLYWYRQAAGRGLQLLFYSVGIGQISSEVPQNLSASRPQDRQFILSSKKLLLSDSGFYLCACLDGYTFGSGTRLTVV.

The V and J genes are TRBV7-9 and TRBJ2-7; D uncertain. Germline V CDR1 and CDR2: SEHNR, FQNEAQ (reference sequence). The CDR3 runs 12 residues. Trimming took off 2 bases at V and 3 bases at J, with 5 bases between the two ends. The CDR3 nucleotides read TGTGCCAGCAGCTTAACCGGCTACGAGCAGTACTTC. Translation gives CASSLTGYEQYF.

This chain joins TRBV11-3 and TRBJ1-2; 9 bases align to TRBD1. The V gene end was trimmed by 1 base and the J gene end by 6 bases; junction bases not matched to a gene: 0. CDR1 SGHNT and CDR2 YENEEA come from the germline V gene. The CDR3 runs 13 residues. Written as DNA, the CDR3 is TGTGCCAGCAGCTTAGGGACAGGGGATGGCTACACCTTC. Its protein product is CASSLGTGDGYTF.